The TCR beta chain described here comes from a study of T cells after posttransplantation cyclophosphamide. Study-level results: Donor-recipient repertoire similarity was low at 1-2 months, rising over year one. After PTCy, TRB diversity resembled that of CNI/methotrexate controls.

The CDR3 length is 14 residues. The V end was cut by 4 bases, the J end by 5 bases, with 15 bases between. The germline V gene encodes CDR1 SGHTS and CDR2 YDEGEE. This clone was seen at least ten times. No antigen is known for it. Produced via immunoSEQ multiplex PCR; TCRdb's table is partial and in-frame only. The table lists fewer than 40,000 clones, with no singletons. Sequenced input: PBMCs. The TCR sequence derives from a woman in her forties or fifties in good health and a related stem cell transplant donor. The rearrangement joins TRBV5-8 to TRBJ2-5; perhaps TRBD2 as D (6 bases). CDR3 amino acids: CASSPALRGETQYF. The CDR3 nucleotides are TGTGCCAGCAGCCCGGCGCTCCGGGGGGAGACCCAGTACTTC.